This TCR beta chain was profiled in a study of T cells in Graves' hyperthyroidism and ophthalmopathy. General observations from the study: Blood samples included most of the expanded thyroid clonotypes exceeding 0.001.

Many counts were recorded for this clonotype. Antigen specificity is unknown. Authors of the study amplified TCR beta CDR3 regions from RNA transcripts. During a first-round RT-PCR of the TCR CDR3, the HTBI primer set was used. TCRdb passed the multiplex PCR reads through MiXCR, listing each CDR3 protein once. The table has under 800,000 distinct CDR3 sequences, approximately 14% seen once. With 3 bases removed from V and 8 bases from J, the gap between germline ends came to 16 bases. The length of the CDR3 is 14 residues. CDR1 is SGHAT and CDR2 is FQDESV in the germline V gene (reference sequence). Newly diagnosed hyperthyroidism, duration under 2 months, in patients aged 18 to 65. Lactation, pregnancy, other autoimmune disease or uncontrolled infection led to exclusion of patients. Cells are PBMCs isolated from about 10 ml of fresh blood.

Sequenced input: blood. The V gene is TRBV11-1, the J gene TRBJ1-2; D is possibly TRBD1 (6 bases). This TCR came from a young woman with Graves' hyperthyroidism. CDR3 DNA: TGTGCCAGCAGCTTCTTACAGGGATCGGGCGGCTACACCTTC. It codes for CASSFLQGSGGYTF.